This T cell receptor delta chain was found in a study of Vδ1+ human thymocytes. Concerning this clone: Its target is unknown.

Extracted RNA was reverse transcribed into cDNA. The CDR3 regions were amplified by multiplex PCR from V-gene primers to a constant-region primer. TCRdb called clones anew from the multiplex PCR reads with CATT. Found here are some 55,000 delta-chain clones, more than 15% of them singletons; the top ten hold 0.5%. General study results and limits: Many TRG clonotypes were shared between donors; TRD repertoires were essentially private. Thymic TRG and TRD repertoires appeared highly polyclonal. Bulk repertoire data may be misinterpreted because of unexpected Vdelta2 sequences. Unlike peripheral blood Vdelta1+ controls, thymic delta-chain sequences included approximately 20% Vdelta2 and few Vdelta3.

Germline V lookup: CDR1 TSWWSYY, CDR2 QGS. There are 20 residues in the CDR3. With 4 bases clipped from V and 1 base from J, the junction kept 21 bases outside the gene matches. Vdelta1+ thymocyte sorts reached between roughly 97% and 99.6% purity. This receptor was obtained from a boy in the first two years of life who had congenital heart surgery. The chain carries TRDV1 and TRDJ1, with 7 nucleotides matching TRDD2. Sequencing was done on a sample of Vdelta1+ gamma-delta thymocytes from the thymus. Stated subset: FACS-sorted CD3+ TCRalphabeta- TCRVdelta1+ TCRVdelta2- thymocytes. The DNA of the CDR3 is TGTGCTCTTGGGGGCGAATTTCCTACAGGGGCGGGTACTTCCACCGATAAACTCATCTTT. This translates into CALGGEFPTGAGTSTDKLIF.